This T cell receptor beta chain was obtained from a study of blood T cell repertoires in COVID-19. Study summary: Acute and convalescent COVID-19 specimens originated in the United States, Italy and Spain.

In the study's own analysis: Amplification of reference gene primers provided the estimated nucleated cell counts. Here immunoSEQ multiplex PCR was the method, and the copy in TCRdb shows in-frame clones only, minus some. V, J and clone size are taken as reported in that table, and D and trimming were inferred from the DNA itself. The sample holds roughly 230,000 clones, roughly 89% seen once. The V gene end was trimmed by 9 bases and the J gene end by 5 bases; junction bases not matched to a gene: 18. Germline V gene sequence: CDR1 KGHDR, CDR2 SFDVKD. The CDR3 contains 19 residues. The clonotype comes from a woman between 40 and 50 years old who had recovered from COVID-19. The specimen sequenced was peripheral blood. This chain connects TRBV24-1 to TRBJ2-7; 16 bases are shared with TRBD2. Written as DNA, the CDR3 is TGTGCCACCCCGAACACCTCCGGGACTAGCGGGAGGGCCGAGGACGAGCAGTACGTC. Its translation: CATPNTSGTSGRAEDEQYV.